This T cell receptor (beta chain) was observed in a study of T-cell memory formation after mild COVID-19. Turning to the study itself: Clusters were largely donor specific.

This CDR3 has 11 amino acids. The ends were cut back, 1 base at V and 6 bases at J, with 4 bases in the middle. Germline CDR1 is DFQATT and CDR2 is SNEGSKA (reference sequence). TCRdb called the 5' RACE reads again in MiXCR, with one record for every CDR3 protein. Among about 110,000 distinct CDR3 sequences listed, 15% to 20% were seen once. The sequence came from an adult woman who had mild COVID-19 (a few samples of this study predate the infection). Cell type and time point are not known. The sequencing sample was made of PBMCs or a T cell subset sorted from them (not recorded which). J is TRBJ2-1 and V is TRBV20-1; D call uncertain. CDR3 amino acids: CSARGGNEQFF. The CDR3 DNA sequence: TGCAGTGCTAGAGGGGGCAATGAGCAGTTCTTC.